Listed below are T cell receptor beta chains from one sample, sequenced in a study of blood T cell repertoires in COVID-19. TCRdb keeps only in-frame clones here, not all; method: immunoSEQ multiplex PCR. The sample carries approximately 210,000 clones, around nine tenths recorded once. The sample was peripheral blood. Source of these receptors: a woman in her forties who had recovered from COVID-19. The CDR3 runs from the conserved cysteine through the conserved F or W. The D gene is left open where the match is weak. The size entry is marked missing in some rows and otherwise reads once, few, many or a size class.

D	V	size	J	CDR3	DNA
-	TRBV6-6	-	TRBJ1-1	CASSYETPMNTEAFF	TGTGCCAGCAGTTACGAGACACCCATGAACACTGAAGCTTTCTTT
TRBD1	TRBV6-5	-	TRBJ1-2	CASSSMTGSNGYTF	TGTGCCAGCAGCTCCATGACAGGGTCAAATGGCTACACCTTC
-	TRBV12-3/TRBV12-4	-	TRBJ1-2	CASSQPGTYGYTF	TGTGCCAGCAGCCAGCCAGGCACCTATGGCTACACCTTC
TRBD1	TRBV29-1	-	TRBJ2-1	CSVGQGALNEQFF	TGCAGCGTGGGACAGGGGGCGCTCAATGAGCAGTTCTTC
-	TRBV2	-	TRBJ1-2	CASSETTYGYTF	TGTGCCAGCAGTGAGACAACCTATGGCTACACCTTC
-	TRBV5-1	-	TRBJ1-1	CASRQLFGGTDQAFF	TGCGCCAGCAGACAGCTATTCGGGGGGACGGACCAAGCTTTCTTT
TRBD1	TRBV28	-	TRBJ1-5	CASSRGDRAGSNQPQHF	TGTGCCAGCAGTCGAGGGGACAGGGCGGGTAGCAATCAGCCCCAGCATTTT
TRBD2	TRBV25-1	once	TRBJ2-1	CASSETGGPYNEQFF	TGTGCCAGCAGTGAGACGGGAGGGCCGTACAATGAGCAGTTCTTC
-	TRBV20-1	-	TRBJ2-7	CSASYTYEQYF	TGCAGTGCTAGCTATACTTACGAGCAGTACTTC
-	TRBV7-9	few	TRBJ1-2	CASSLGSGIDGYTF	TGTGCCAGCAGCTTAGGATCAGGGATCGATGGCTACACCTTC
-	TRBV7-9	-	TRBJ1-2	CASIGSRRTYGYTF	TGTGCCAGCATTGGTTCCAGGCGCACCTATGGCTACACCTTC
TRBD1	TRBV7-9	-	TRBJ1-1	CASSPGTGRNTEAFF	TGTGCCAGCAGCCCCGGGACAGGACGAAACACTGAAGCTTTCTTT
TRBD2	TRBV10-3	-	TRBJ2-1	CAISDPGGAPPYNEQFF	TGTGCCATCAGTGACCCGGGGGGAGCTCCCCCCTACAATGAGCAGTTCTTC
-	TRBV28	-	TRBJ1-1	CASSNQGPTEAFF	TGTGCCAGCAGTAATCAGGGGCCCACTGAAGCTTTCTTT
TRBD2	TRBV19	-	TRBJ2-2	CASSTSSGNTGELFF	TGTGCCAGTAGTACCTCTAGCGGCAACACCGGGGAGCTGTTTTTT
-	TRBV13	-	TRBJ2-3	CASSLRDSSTDTQYF	TGTGCCAGCAGCTTACGTGATAGCAGCACAGATACGCAGTATTTT
-	TRBV19	-	TRBJ1-1	CASSSPSGLRGTEAFF	TGTGCCAGTAGTTCCCCCTCCGGATTAAGGGGCACTGAAGCTTTCTTT
TRBD2	TRBV19	-	TRBJ2-2	CASSRTSGENGELFF	TGTGCCAGTAGTAGGACTAGCGGGGAGAACGGGGAGCTGTTTTTT
TRBD2	TRBV27	-	TRBJ2-1	CASSRTSGLSYNEQFF	TGTGCCAGCAGCCGAACTAGCGGCCTTTCCTACAATGAGCAGTTCTTC
-	TRBV7-8	-	TRBJ2-3	CASSFYGRRTDTQYF	TGTGCCAGCAGCTTCTACGGGAGACGCACAGATACGCAGTATTTT
-	TRBV2	-	TRBJ1-5	CASTRAELSNQPQHF	TGTGCCAGCACCCGAGCTGAATTGAGCAATCAGCCCCAGCATTTT
TRBD1	TRBV2	-	TRBJ1-5	CASSVRTGGQPQHF	TGTGCCAGCAGTGTAAGGACAGGGGGGCAGCCCCAGCATTTT
TRBD1	TRBV9	-	TRBJ2-7	CASSVGGTGVEQYF	TGTGCCAGCAGCGTAGGAGGGACAGGGGTCGAGCAGTACTTC
-	TRBV23-1	once	TRBJ1-6	CASSQGAGVINSPLHF	TGCGCCAGCAGTCAAGGGGCAGGGGTAATTAATTCACCCCTCCACTTT
TRBD1	TRBV2	-	TRBJ1-6	CASNERQGSLYNSPLHF	TGTGCCAGCAACGAGAGACAGGGTAGCCTTTATAATTCACCCCTCCACTTT
TRBD1	TRBV3-1/TRBV3-2	-	TRBJ2-2	CASRQGSGTGELFF	TGTGCCAGCCGACAGGGGAGTGGGACCGGGGAGCTGTTTTTT
-	TRBV18	-	TRBJ2-1	CASSPPAGYNEQFF	TGTGCCAGCTCACCACCGGCGGGATACAATGAGCAGTTCTTC
-	TRBV19	-	TRBJ1-1	CASSTPQGTEAFF	TGTGCCAGTAGTACCCCACAGGGCACTGAAGCTTTCTTT
-	TRBV6-5	-	TRBJ1-2	CATISRGFNYGYTF	TGTGCCACTATCTCAAGGGGCTTTAACTATGGCTACACCTTC
TRBD2	TRBV14	once	TRBJ2-1	CASSQGPGRVNFF	TGTGCCAGCAGCCAAGGCCCTGGGAGGGTTAATTTCTTC
TRBD2	TRBV5-1	-	TRBJ2-5	CASSLSMREAMETQYF	TGCGCCAGCAGCTTATCTATGCGGGAGGCAATGGAGACCCAGTACTTC
TRBD1	TRBV11-2	-	TRBJ1-3	CASSSGTGRTLPGNTIYF	TGTGCCAGCAGCTCAGGGACAGGGAGAACCCTCCCTGGAAACACCATATATTTT
TRBD2	TRBV7-6	-	TRBJ2-1	CASSVGGGTIINEQFF	TGTGCCAGCAGCGTCGGGGGTGGGACTATCATCAATGAGCAGTTCTTC
-	TRBV3-1/TRBV3-2	-	TRBJ1-1	CASTTTPPGIRENTEAFF	TGTGCCAGCACCACAACACCCCCAGGGATCAGAGAGAACACTGAAGCTTTCTTT
TRBD2	TRBV15	-	TRBJ2-1	CATSRARLGLAGAQEQFF	TGTGCCACCAGCAGAGCCCGGTTAGGACTAGCGGGAGCTCAGGAGCAGTTCTTC
TRBD2	TRBV10-3	-	TRBJ2-3	CAISGLAGETGAQYF	TGTGCCATCAGTGGGCTAGCGGGAGAGACCGGGGCGCAGTATTTT
TRBD2	TRBV28	-	TRBJ2-3	CASTTLAAPGTDTQYF	TGTGCCAGCACGACGCTAGCGGCCCCTGGGACAGATACGCAGTATTTT
TRBD2	TRBV7-3	-	TRBJ2-5	CASGEAGGTQETQYF	TGTGCCAGCGGCGAAGCGGGAGGGACCCAAGAGACCCAGTACTTC
-	TRBV29-1	-	TRBJ1-2	CSGETENYGYTF	TGCAGCGGAGAGACAGAGAACTATGGCTACACCTTC
TRBD2	TRBV9	-	TRBJ2-1	CASNSWGGPNNEQFF	TGTGCCAGCAACTCGTGGGGAGGGCCGAACAATGAGCAGTTCTTC
-	TRBV9	-	TRBJ1-1	CASSALEGSVTEAFF	TGTGCCAGCAGCGCTTTAGAGGGATCGGTCACTGAAGCTTTCTTT